This TCR beta chain emerged from a study of cytomegalovirus exposure and HLA in healthy donors. Study-wide context: HLA-typed donors were the source of about 85 million unique TCRs held in an early data release.

Primers: 60 Vbeta forward and 13 Jbeta reverse. This table comes from immunoSEQ multiplex PCR, and its TCRdb copy is limited to in-frame clones, with some not included. The repertoire holds under 75,000 clones, 74% seen once, with over 9.5% in the top ten. Germline trimming cut 10 bases from V and 5 bases from J; bases unmatched to any gene: 9. Germline V gives CDR1 MNHNS, CDR2 SASEGT. There are 14 residues in the CDR3. This sequence joins TRBV6-1 and TRBJ2-2; 8 positions match TRBD2. Sequencing used PBMCs. This receptor was identified in a human donor in good health. DNA of the CDR3: TGTGCCACCCCGAGCGGGAGTTCTACCGGGGAGCTGTTTTTT. This sequence encodes CATPSGSSTGELFF.